The clone carrying this T cell receptor (beta chain) was observed a handful of times. The antigen is not known. This sample stems from a study of cytomegalovirus exposure and HLA in healthy donors. General study findings and limits: Many donors carried some public TCRs, although rarity characterized most TCR sequences. Investigators reported more than 150 TCR beta chains as tied to cytomegalovirus.

The table came from immunoSEQ multiplex PCR; TCRdb's copy has only in-frame clones and leaves some out. The data contain some 130,000 clones, around nine tenths of them seen just once; the ten biggest clones take up about 6.3%. Sequenced: PBMCs. This TCR was recovered from a woman between 18 and 29 years old in good health and CMV-seropositive.

The DNA for the CDR3 is TGCGCCAGCAGTGAGTTCGGTCCCGAGCAGTACTTC. This codes for CASSEFGPEQYF. The chain joins TRBV10-1 to TRBJ2-7; D is unresolved. The V end was cut by 1 base, the J end by 6 bases, with 7 bases between. This CDR3 comprises 12 residues. Germline values: CDR1 WNHNN, CDR2 SYGVQD (reference sequence).